These 13 T cell receptor beta chains came from one sample sequenced in a study of blood T cells in healthy people across ages. For the second PCR, which ran for 7 to 11 cycles, a sample-barcoded 5' primer and a J-beta primer mix were used. TCRdb re-called the 5' RACE reads with MiXCR, one entry per CDR3 protein. Of roughly 1,500,000 distinct CDR3 sequences in the sample, roughly 30% were seen once. The specimen was blood. The receptors here all came from a woman younger than 45 in good health.

This chain links TRBV9 with TRBJ2-5; TRBD1 agrees at 8 bases. V lost 4 bases, J lost 11 bases, and 13 bases stayed unmatched. CDR3 size: 14 residues. Germline values: CDR1 SGDLS, CDR2 YYNGEE. The DNA for the CDR3 is TGTGCCAGCAGCACCGAGACAGGGGCGGAAGAGCAGTACTTC. Translating gives CASSTETGAEEQYF.

This chain links TRBV20-1 with TRBJ1-2; weak D call: TRBD1 (5 bases). With 3 bases removed from V and 1 base from J, the gap between germline ends came to 15 bases. The CDR3 length is 15 residues. Germline V gene data show CDR1 as DFQATT and CDR2 as SNEGSKA (reference sequence). CDR3 in amino acids: CSASDASGVNYGYTF. The CDR3 DNA reads as TGCAGTGCTAGTGACGCGTCGGGGGTTAACTATGGCTACACCTTC.

This clonotype was counted once. The chain employs TRBV7-3 and TRBJ2-5; possible D gene TRBD2, 6 bases. The V end lost 2 bases, the J end lost 11 bases, and 18 bases lay between the germline ends. CDR3 size: 14 residues. Germline V gives CDR1 SGHTA, CDR2 FQGTGA. The CDR3 sequence: CASSLGDFYNEQYF. CDR3 bases: TGTGCCAGCAGCTTAGGGGACTTCTACAATGAGCAGTACTTC.

The chain has TRBV10-3 and TRBJ1-2, with TRBD1 matching over 7 bases. V was clipped by 5 bases and J by 0 bases; unmatched bases: 9. The CDR3 totals 16 residues. Germline-derived CDR1 and CDR2 are ENHRY and SYGVKD. The CDR3 bases are TGTGCCATCAGTCAAGGAAACAGGGGATCTAACTATGGCTACACCTTC. Protein sequence: CAISQGNRGSNYGYTF.

This sequence joins TRBV12-3 or TRBV12-4 and TRBJ2-2; D gene uncertain. This CDR3 is 19 amino acids long. Trimming shortened V by 3 bases and J by 0 bases, and 20 bases separated the two germline ends. The CDR3 here is CASSFSVGQQLANTGELFF. The CDR3 region has the DNA TGTGCCAGCAGTTTCAGCGTCGGCCAACAACTCGCGAACACCGGGGAGCTGTTTTTT.

The chain uses TRBV29-1 and TRBJ1-1, with 12 bases fitting TRBD1. V lost 7 bases to trimming and J lost 5 bases; unmatched junction nucleotides: 11. Germline V gives CDR1 SQVTM, CDR2 ANQGSEA. CDR3 length: 15 amino acids. This CDR3 is CSGYRDRGRGTEAFF. CDR3 coding DNA: TGCAGCGGCTACCGGGACAGGGGGCGAGGTACTGAAGCTTTCTTT.

The V call is TRBV11-2, the J call TRBJ2-6; 10 bases are a match to TRBD1. CDR1 SGHAT and CDR2 FQNNGV come from the germline V gene. The CDR3 length is 14 residues. The V gene end was trimmed by 3 bases and the J gene end by 8 bases; junction bases not matched to a gene: 1. The CDR3 DNA sequence: TGTGCCAGCAGCTTGACAGGGGGCACCAACGTCCTGACTTTC. The encoded protein is CASSLTGGTNVLTF.

This clonotype was observed at least ten times. The chain uses TRBV29-1 and TRBJ2-7, with 8 bases that match TRBD1. Germline V gene data show CDR1 as SQVTM and CDR2 as ANQGSEA. CDR3 length equals 11 residues. V trimming: 7 bases; J trimming: 12 bases; junction bases outside the gene matches: 11. In DNA form, the CDR3 reads TGCAGCGCGGCCCAGGGGGCAGGGATGTACTTC. This encodes CSAAQGAGMYF.

There are a few counts of this clonotype. The rearrangement uses TRBV12-3 or TRBV12-4 and TRBJ2-3, with no clear D. This CDR3 spans 15 amino acids. Between the trimmed V and J ends, which lost 0 bases and 4 bases, there was a span of 11 bases. The CDR3: CASSLAMDLADTQYF. As DNA, the CDR3 is TGTGCCAGCAGTTTAGCGATGGACCTGGCAGATACGCAGTATTTT.

V is TRBV6-5 and J is TRBJ1-2, with no clear D. Looked up from germline, CDR1 is MNHEY and CDR2 is SVGAGI. This CDR3 has 14 residues. V lost 3 bases to trimming and J lost 3 bases, with 11 bases between them. CDR3 coding DNA: TGTGCCAGCAGTTATAAAGGAACATACTATGGCTACACCTTC. It codes for CASSYKGTYYGYTF.

This clonotype was detected only a few times. The V and J genes are TRBV2 and TRBJ2-7; maybe TRBD2 (6 bases). Germline CDR1 is SNHLY and CDR2 is FYNNEI. The CDR3 totals 14 residues. Trimming shortened V by 3 bases and J by 3 bases, and 12 bases separated the two germline ends. CDR3 nucleotides: TGTGCCAGCAGTGATAAGCGGGCCGGCTACGAGCAGTACTTC. It translates to CASSDKRAGYEQYF.

The sample holds a few counts of this clonotype. The chain joins TRBV3-1 to TRBJ1-1; 7 positions agree with TRBD1. J gave up 3 bases and V 3 bases, and 7 bases lay outside the gene matches. The CDR3 sequence is 15 residues long. The germline gives CDR1 LGHDT, CDR2 YNNKEL (reference sequence). As DNA, the CDR3 is TGTGCCAGCAGCCATCTGAGGGGGCGGGACACTGAAGCTTTCTTT. Protein sequence: CASSHLRGRDTEAFF.

The genes are TRBV20-1 and TRBJ1-2; 8 bases agree with TRBD1. Trimming removed 2 bases from V and 4 bases from J; junction bases left unmatched: 6. Germline V gene data show CDR1 as DFQATT and CDR2 as SNEGSKA (reference sequence). The CDR3 sequence is 14 residues long. CDR3 loop: CSARSGGAGYGYTF. The CDR3 region has the DNA TGCAGTGCTAGATCAGGGGGCGCTGGCTATGGCTACACCTTC.